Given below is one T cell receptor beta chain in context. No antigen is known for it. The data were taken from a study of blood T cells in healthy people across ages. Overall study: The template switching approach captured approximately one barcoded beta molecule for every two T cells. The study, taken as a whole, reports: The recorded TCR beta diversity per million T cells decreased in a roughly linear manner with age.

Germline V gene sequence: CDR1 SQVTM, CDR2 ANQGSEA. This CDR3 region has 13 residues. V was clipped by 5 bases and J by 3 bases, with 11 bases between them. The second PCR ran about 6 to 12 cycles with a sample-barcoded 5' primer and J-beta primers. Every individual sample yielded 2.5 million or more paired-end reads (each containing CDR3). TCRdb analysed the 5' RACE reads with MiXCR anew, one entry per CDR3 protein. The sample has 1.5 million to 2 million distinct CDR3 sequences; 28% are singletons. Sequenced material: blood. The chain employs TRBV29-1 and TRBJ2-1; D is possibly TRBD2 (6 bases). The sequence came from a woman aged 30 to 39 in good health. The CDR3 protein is CSVRPGGYNEQFF. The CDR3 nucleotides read TGCAGCGTTCGTCCCGGGGGCTACAATGAGCAGTTCTTC.